This TCR beta chain was identified during a study of blood T cell repertoires in COVID-19. Overall study context: COVID-19 samples from acute and convalescent phases originated in the United States, Italy and Spain. The cDNA or gDNA used as material had been derived from T cells, B-cell-depleted T cells, or PBMCs.

This clone has a handful of counts. Study processing details: Using reference gene primer amplification, nucleated cell counts were estimated. The repertoire was sequenced with immunoSEQ multiplex PCR; TCRdb's copy has only in-frame clones and lacks some. V and J calls plus clone size are reproduced from that table; the DNA served to infer D and trimming. The sample gives some 200,000 clones, about 88% of which show up once; around an eighth is in the top ten. The V gene end was trimmed by 3 bases and the J gene end by 6 bases; junction bases not matched to a gene: 6. This CDR3 comprises 16 residues. CDR1 is SEHNR and CDR2 is FQNEAQ in the germline V gene (reference sequence).

The chain links TRBV7-9 to TRBJ2-7, with 15 bases that match TRBD2. The source of this sequence is a man aged 25 to 40 with active or convalescent COVID-19. Sequencing used peripheral blood. Written as DNA, the CDR3 is TGTGCCAGCAGCTTCGGACTAGCGGGAGGGCAGGGCGAGCAGTACTTC. This gives the protein CASSFGLAGGQGEQYF.